The next 5 T cell receptor beta chains were all read from a single sample in a study of CD8 T cells in ankylosing spondylitis (dated by TCRdb to about 2017). Findings and caveats that apply to the study as a whole: Blood from ankylosing spondylitis patients appeared to be characterized by a TCR beta motif composed of about eight highly homologous amino acid variants.

What these receptors recognize is not known. To prepare the library, 5' RACE was applied. TCRdb shows the sequencer as Illumina HiSeq 2500. The public reads were quality trimmed at Q25 with fastp and then assembled into clones with MiXCR by TCRdb, keeping productive beta chains. Each entry merges the rows of one CDR3 protein and shows their most common DNA and genes. The sample table contains hundreds of thousands of distinct CDR3 sequences; only one count was recorded for roughly 26% of them. About 1% of the sample goes to the ten largest clones. Sequenced input: blood, either unsorted or a sorted T cell fraction (not recorded which). All receptors derive from a male donor with ankylosing spondylitis.

This clonotype was observed a few times. The gene calls are TRBV10-3 and TRBJ2-2; D tentatively fits TRBD1 or TRBD2 (5 bases each). The CDR3 spans 17 residues. Trimming shortened V by 0 bases and J by 2 bases, and 13 bases separated the two germline ends. Germline CDR1 reads ENHRY; CDR2 reads SYGVKD. CDR3 sequence: CAISESWTGPNTGELFF. The DNA for the CDR3 is TGTGCCATCAGTGAGTCTTGGACGGGACCCAACACCGGGGAGCTGTTTTTT.

This sequence joins TRBV7-8 and TRBJ2-2; D may match TRBD1 or TRBD2 (5 bases each). V was shortened by 5 bases and J by 3 bases, with 10 bases between the two germline ends. Germline V gene data show CDR1 as SGHVS and CDR2 as FQNEAQ. The CDR3 spans 14 residues. CDR3 in amino acids: CASSLGTHTGELFF. The CDR3 DNA follows: TGTGCCAGCAGCCTCGGGACGCACACCGGGGAGCTGTTTTTT.

In DNA, the CDR3 is TGTGCCAGCAGCGTATCAGGGACTGAAGCTTTCTTT. This codes for CASSVSGTEAFF. This chain links TRBV3-1 with TRBJ1-1; D perhaps matches TRBD1 (5 bases). The CDR3 length is 12 residues. Per the germline V gene, CDR1 is LGHDT and CDR2 is YNNKEL (reference sequence). V was shortened by 5 bases and J by 5 bases, with 9 bases between the two germline ends.

The chain uses TRBV20-1 and TRBJ1-5, with TRBD1 matching over 9 bases. Germline V gene lookup returns CDR1 DFQATT and CDR2 SNEGSKA (reference sequence). CDR3 length: 15 amino acids. V was clipped by 3 bases and J by 4 bases; unmatched bases: 7. In DNA form, the CDR3 reads TGCAGTGCTAGGGGAAGGACAGGGGATAATCAGCCCCAGCATTTT. Protein: CSARGRTGDNQPQHF.

This clonotype was counted a few times. The chain joins TRBV20-1 to TRBJ1-1, with a possible D match to TRBD1 (5 bases). V was trimmed by 3 bases and J by 0 bases, leaving 11 bases between them. CDR1 is DFQATT, CDR2 SNEGSKA, per germline (reference sequence). The CDR3 is 14 residues long. The CDR3 coding sequence is TGCAGTGCTAGTGGGGCAGCTTTGAACACTGAAGCTTTCTTT. It codes for CSASGAALNTEAFF.